The clone carrying this TCR beta chain has a single count. These data are taken from a study of CD8 T cells in Susac syndrome. With random hexamers, reverse transcription was performed on about 0.5 to 1 ug of RNA. Amplification of the TCR beta CDR3 was carried out by immunoSEQ multiplex PCR, which spanned a total of 54 Vbeta and 13 Jbeta segments. TCRdb analysed the immunoSEQ multiplex PCR reads with MiXCR anew, one entry per CDR3 protein. The sample consists of roughly 150,000 distinct CDR3 sequences, roughly nine tenths of them appearing once. Negative isolation was applied to CD8+ and CD4+ T cells, and FACS enrichment was applied to TEMRA cells. Germline trimming cut 1 base from V and 6 bases from J; bases unmatched to any gene: 5. This CDR3 spans 14 amino acids. The germline gives CDR1 DFQATT, CDR2 SNEGSKA (reference sequence).

The clonotype comes from a human donor in good health. The sequencing input was CD4+ T cells from PBMCs. The chain recombines TRBV20-1 with TRBJ2-3, with TRBD1 identical over 9 bases. CDR3 DNA sequence: TGCAGTGCTAGAGGCGGGACAGGGTCGGATACGCAGTATTTT. Translation: CSARGGTGSDTQYF.